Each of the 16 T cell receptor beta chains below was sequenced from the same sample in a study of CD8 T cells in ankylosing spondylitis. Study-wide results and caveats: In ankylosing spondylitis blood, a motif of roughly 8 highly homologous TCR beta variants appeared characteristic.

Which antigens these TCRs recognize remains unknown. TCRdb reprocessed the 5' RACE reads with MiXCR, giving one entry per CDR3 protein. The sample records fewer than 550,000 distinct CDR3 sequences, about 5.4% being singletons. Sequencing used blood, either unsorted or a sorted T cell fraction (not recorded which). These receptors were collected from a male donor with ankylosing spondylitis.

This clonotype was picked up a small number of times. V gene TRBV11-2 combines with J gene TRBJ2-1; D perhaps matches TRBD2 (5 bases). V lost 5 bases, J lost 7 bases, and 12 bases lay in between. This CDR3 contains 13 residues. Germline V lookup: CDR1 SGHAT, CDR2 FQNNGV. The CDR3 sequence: CASSKGPGNEQFF. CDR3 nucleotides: TGTGCCAGCAGCAAAGGGCCGGGGAATGAGCAGTTCTTC.

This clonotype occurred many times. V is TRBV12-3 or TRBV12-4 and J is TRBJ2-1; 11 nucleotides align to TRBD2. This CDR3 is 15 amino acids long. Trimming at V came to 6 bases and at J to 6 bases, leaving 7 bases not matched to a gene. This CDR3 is CASSPTGTSGNEQFF. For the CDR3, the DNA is TGTGCCAGCAGCCCCACCGGGACTAGCGGCAATGAGCAGTTCTTC.

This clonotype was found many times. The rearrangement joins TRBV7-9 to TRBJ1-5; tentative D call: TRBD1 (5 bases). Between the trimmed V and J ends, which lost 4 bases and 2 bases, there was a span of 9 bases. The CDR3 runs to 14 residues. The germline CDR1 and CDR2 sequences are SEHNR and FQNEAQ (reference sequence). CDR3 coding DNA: TGTGCCAGCAGCTCCCGGGGCGGCAATCAGCCCCAGCATTTT. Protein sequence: CASSSRGGNQPQHF.

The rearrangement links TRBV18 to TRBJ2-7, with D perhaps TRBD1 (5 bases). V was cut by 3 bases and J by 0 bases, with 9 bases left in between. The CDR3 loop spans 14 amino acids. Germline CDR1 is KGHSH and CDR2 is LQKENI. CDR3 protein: CASSPLDNSYEQYF. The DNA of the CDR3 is TGTGCCAGCTCACCTTTGGACAACTCCTACGAGCAGTACTTC.

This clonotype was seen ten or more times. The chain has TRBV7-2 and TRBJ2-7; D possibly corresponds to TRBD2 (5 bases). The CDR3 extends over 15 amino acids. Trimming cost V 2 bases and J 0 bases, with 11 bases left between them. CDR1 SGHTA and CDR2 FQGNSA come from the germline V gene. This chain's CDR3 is CASSLFTLASYEQYF. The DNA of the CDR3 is TGTGCCAGCAGCTTATTCACCCTAGCCTCCTACGAGCAGTACTTC.

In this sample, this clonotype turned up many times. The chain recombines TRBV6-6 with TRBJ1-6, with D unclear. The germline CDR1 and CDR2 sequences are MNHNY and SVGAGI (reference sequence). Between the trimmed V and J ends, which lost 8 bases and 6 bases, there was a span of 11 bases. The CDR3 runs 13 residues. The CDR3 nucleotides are TGTGCCAGCTGCCGGGATTTTAATTCACCCCTCCACTTT. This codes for CASCRDFNSPLHF.

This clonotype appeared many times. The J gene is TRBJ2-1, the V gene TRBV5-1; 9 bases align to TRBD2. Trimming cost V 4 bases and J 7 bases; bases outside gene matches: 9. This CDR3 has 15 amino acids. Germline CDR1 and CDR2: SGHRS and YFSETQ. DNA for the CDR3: TGCGCCAGCAGCATCGTAGCGGGAGTGGTAAATGAGCAGTTCTTC. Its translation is CASSIVAGVVNEQFF. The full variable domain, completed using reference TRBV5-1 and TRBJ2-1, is KAGVTQTPRYLIKTRGQQVTLSCSPISGHRSVSWYQQTPGQGLQFLFEYFSETQRNKGNFPGRFSGRQFSNSRSEMNVSTLELGDSALYLCASSIVAGVVNEQFFGPGTRLTVL.

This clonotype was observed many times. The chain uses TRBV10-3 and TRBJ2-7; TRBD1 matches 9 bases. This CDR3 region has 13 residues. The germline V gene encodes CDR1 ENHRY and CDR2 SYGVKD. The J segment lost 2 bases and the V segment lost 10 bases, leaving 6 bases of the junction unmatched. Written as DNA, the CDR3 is TGTGCCACCAGACAGGGGGAAACCTACGAGCAGTACTTC. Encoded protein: CATRQGETYEQYF.

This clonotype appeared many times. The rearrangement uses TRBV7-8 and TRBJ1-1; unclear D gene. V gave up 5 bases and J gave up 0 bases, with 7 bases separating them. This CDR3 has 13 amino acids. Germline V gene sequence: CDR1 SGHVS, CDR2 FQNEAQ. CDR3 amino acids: CASSIDLNTEAFF. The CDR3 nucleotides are TGTGCCAGCAGCATCGACCTGAACACTGAAGCTTTCTTT.

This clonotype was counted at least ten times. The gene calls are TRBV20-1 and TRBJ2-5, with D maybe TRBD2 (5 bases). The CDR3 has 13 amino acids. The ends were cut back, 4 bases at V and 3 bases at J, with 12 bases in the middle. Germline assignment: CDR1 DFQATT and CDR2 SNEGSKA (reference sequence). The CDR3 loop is CSAIGIVKETQYF. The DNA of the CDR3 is TGCAGTGCTATCGGGATTGTGAAAGAGACCCAGTACTTC.

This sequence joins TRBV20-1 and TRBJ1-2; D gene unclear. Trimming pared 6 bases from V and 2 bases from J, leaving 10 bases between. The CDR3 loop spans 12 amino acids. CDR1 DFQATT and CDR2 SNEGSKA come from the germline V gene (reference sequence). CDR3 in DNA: TGCAGTGCATGGACGAGGAACTATGGCTACACCTTC. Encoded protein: CSAWTRNYGYTF.

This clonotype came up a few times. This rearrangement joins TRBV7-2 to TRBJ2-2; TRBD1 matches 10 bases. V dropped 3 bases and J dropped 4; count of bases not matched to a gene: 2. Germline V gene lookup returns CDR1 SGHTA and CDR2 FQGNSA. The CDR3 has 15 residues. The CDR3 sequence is CASSLGQGITGELFF. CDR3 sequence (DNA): TGTGCCAGCAGCTTGGGACAGGGGATCACCGGGGAGCTGTTTTTT.

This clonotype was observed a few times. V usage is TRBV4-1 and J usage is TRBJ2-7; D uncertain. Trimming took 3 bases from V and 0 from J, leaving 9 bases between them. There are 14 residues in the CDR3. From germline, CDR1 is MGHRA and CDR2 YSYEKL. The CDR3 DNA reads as TGCGCCAGCAGCCATGCCCCCAGCTCCTACGAGCAGTACTTC. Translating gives CASSHAPSSYEQYF.

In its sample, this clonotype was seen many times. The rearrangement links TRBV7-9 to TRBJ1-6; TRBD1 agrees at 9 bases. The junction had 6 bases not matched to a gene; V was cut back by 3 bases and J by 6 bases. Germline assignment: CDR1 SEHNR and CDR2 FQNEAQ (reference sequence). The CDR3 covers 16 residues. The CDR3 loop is CASSLGQGRPNSPLHF. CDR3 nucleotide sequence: TGTGCCAGCAGCTTGGGACAGGGCCGACCTAATTCACCCCTCCACTTT.

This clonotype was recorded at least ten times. This CDR3 is CASSLRSGATDTQYF. The CDR3 DNA is TGCGCCAGCAGCTTGAGGTCAGGGGCGACAGATACGCAGTATTTT. The rearrangement uses TRBV5-1 and TRBJ2-3, with D possibly being TRBD1 (6 bases). Trimming removed 1 base at V and 3 bases at J, with 12 bases between. CDR1 SGHRS and CDR2 YFSETQ come from the germline V gene. The CDR3 is made up of 15 amino acids.

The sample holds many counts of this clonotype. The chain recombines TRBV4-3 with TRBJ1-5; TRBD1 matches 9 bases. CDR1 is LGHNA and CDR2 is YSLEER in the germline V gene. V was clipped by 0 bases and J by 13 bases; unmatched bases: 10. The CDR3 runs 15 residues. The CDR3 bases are TGCGCCAGCAGCCAAGAAGGGACAGGGCGGTCAATTCAGCATTTT. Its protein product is CASSQEGTGRSIQHF.